The 14 T cell receptor beta chains below were found in one sample sequenced in a study of shared clonotypes between healthy human individuals. Repertoires were generated with immunoSEQ multiplex PCR, while TCRdb's copy carries only in-frame clones and drops some. The sample gives 2,500,000 or so clones, 92% of which show up once; 0.37% is in the top ten. Material for sequencing was naive CD4+ T cells from PBMCs. This sample's subset: CD45RA+ positively selected. All receptors come from a young man in good health. Some clones in this sample may be carry-over from other donors' samples.

V and J are TRBV5-1 and TRBJ2-2, with D perhaps TRBD2 (6 bases). Trimming shortened V by 0 bases and J by 6 bases, and 12 bases separated the two germline ends. Per the germline V gene, CDR1 is SGHRS and CDR2 is YFSETQ. The CDR3 is made up of 15 amino acids. The CDR3 protein is CASSLVRSSAGELFF. CDR3 bases: TGCGCCAGCAGCTTGGTTCGGTCTAGCGCCGGGGAGCTGTTTTTT.

This clone has only one observation. The sample has other DNA sequences that encode this CDR3 too. J is TRBJ2-7 and V is TRBV5-1; 8 positions agree with TRBD2. Germline CDR1 is SGHRS and CDR2 is YFSETQ. This CDR3 has 15 residues. V was pared by 0 bases and J by 2 bases, with 4 bases of the junction left unmatched. CDR3 sequence reads: CASSLVAGPTYEQYF. CDR3 nucleotides: TGCGCCAGCAGCTTGGTAGCGGGGCCCACCTACGAGCAGTACTTC.

This clone was detected only once. The rearrangement uses TRBV5-1 and TRBJ2-3; TRBD1 aligns across 9 bases. Germline lookup yields CDR1 SGHRS and CDR2 YFSETQ. This CDR3 region has 14 residues. With 4 bases clipped from V and 5 bases from J, the junction kept 5 bases outside the gene matches. The CDR3 nucleotides read TGCGCCAGCAGCGGGACAGGGATTATAGATACGCAGTATTTT. This translates into CASSGTGIIDTQYF.

The chain combines TRBV30 with TRBJ2-7; 14 bases map to TRBD2. V lost 3 bases, J lost 2 bases, and 6 bases stayed unmatched. CDR1 and CDR2 (germline): GTSNPN, SVGIG (reference sequence). The CDR3 loop spans 16 amino acids. CDR3 DNA sequence: TGTGCCTGGAGCGCCCTGGGACTAGCGGGAGCCTACGAGCAGTACTTC. Protein product: CAWSALGLAGAYEQYF.

The rearrangement links TRBV7-2 to TRBJ2-2; 9 bases fit TRBD1. Trimming at V came to 5 bases and at J to 4 bases, leaving 8 bases not matched to a gene. The CDR3 is 16 amino acids. From germline, CDR1 is SGHTA and CDR2 FQGNSA. The CDR3 is CASSPRRTGVTGELFF. In DNA, the CDR3 is TGTGCCAGCAGCCCACGTAGGACAGGGGTCACCGGGGAGCTGTTTTTT.

The chain couples TRBV28 to TRBJ2-7, with D perhaps given as TRBD1 or TRBD2 (6 bases each). In germline, CDR1 is MDHEN, CDR2 SYDVKM. The CDR3 spans 16 residues. V shed 5 bases and J shed 3 bases, with 20 bases lying between them. CDR3: CASSEGGSRDLYEQYF. As DNA, the CDR3 is TGTGCCAGCAGTGAGGGGGGCAGCCGCGACCTCTACGAGCAGTACTTC.

The chain carries TRBV5-6 and TRBJ1-1; D gene ambiguous. Between the trimmed V and J ends, which lost 4 bases and 5 bases, there was a span of 21 bases. The CDR3 runs 16 residues. Germline CDR1 and CDR2: SGHDT and YYEEEE. Here the CDR3 DNA reads TGTGCCAGCAGCCGGGGTCCCAAACAGCGTCTGACTGAAGCTTTCTTT. It is translated as CASSRGPKQRLTEAFF.

As to this clone: The same CDR3 can be traced to other DNA sequences in this sample. This chain joins TRBV2 and TRBJ2-5; a weak D match, TRBD2 (5 bases). This CDR3 spans 11 amino acids. CDR1 and CDR2 from the germline V gene are SNHLY and FYNNEI. The V end lost 4 bases, the J end lost 5 bases, and 5 bases lay between the germline ends. In nucleotides, the CDR3 is TGTGCCAGCAGTGGGAGGGAGACCCAGTACTTC. This codes for CASSGRETQYF.

The chain combines TRBV5-8 with TRBJ1-4, with a tentative D call TRBD1 (5 bases). Germline loops: CDR1 SGHTS, CDR2 YDEGEE. This CDR3 spans 14 amino acids. V lost 2 bases, J lost 3 bases, and 8 bases lay in between. The CDR3 loop reads CASSFLGPNEKLFF. The CDR3 coding sequence is TGTGCCAGCAGCTTTTTGGGACCTAATGAAAAACTGTTTTTT. Variable domain in full (rest from reference TRBV5-8 and TRBJ1-4): EAGVTQSPTHLIKTRGQQATLRCSPISGHTSVYWYQQALGLGLQFLLWYDEGEERNRGNFPPRFSGRQFPNYSSELNVNALELEDSALYLCASSFLGPNEKLFFGSGTQLSVL.

This rearrangement joins TRBV5-4 to TRBJ2-5; no firm D call. V was cut by 0 bases and J by 3 bases, with 9 bases left in between. The CDR3 has 14 amino acids. Germline CDR1 and CDR2: SGHNT and YYREEE (reference sequence). CDR3 nucleotides: TGTGCCAGCAGCTTGGAGCTGAACAAAGAGACCCAGTACTTC. Protein: CASSLELNKETQYF.

In DNA, the CDR3 is TGCGCCAGCAGCTTGCTAGCGGGAGACCACACCGGGGAGCTGTTTTTT. Protein sequence: CASSLLAGDHTGELFF. This rearrangement joins TRBV5-1 to TRBJ2-2; 10 bases line up with TRBD2. CDR3 length equals 16 residues. Germline assignment: CDR1 SGHRS and CDR2 YFSETQ. V was pared by 1 base and J by 3 bases, with 3 bases of the junction left unmatched.

The chain couples TRBV4-3 to TRBJ2-1; D remains ambiguous. The CDR3 covers 13 residues. V lost 2 bases to trimming and J lost 9 bases, with 11 bases between them. Germline-derived CDR1 and CDR2 are LGHNA and YSLEER. CDR3 nucleotide sequence: TGCGCCAGCAGCCAATACACTTCGGGTGAGCAGTTCTTC. Translation: CASSQYTSGEQFF.

The chain recombines TRBV7-2 with TRBJ2-1; no clear D gene. The V gene lost 5 bases and the J gene lost 8 bases, with 10 bases spanning the gap. The CDR3 has 12 residues. The germline gives CDR1 SGHTA, CDR2 FQGNSA. In nucleotides, the CDR3 is TGTGCCAGCAGCGAACCACTCCATGAGCAGTTCTTC. It specifies CASSEPLHEQFF.

This rearrangement joins TRBV28 to TRBJ2-5, with TRBD1 as a possible D gene (5 bases). Germline CDR1 reads MDHEN; CDR2 reads SYDVKM. V was clipped by 2 bases and J by 4 bases, with 11 bases between them. The CDR3 is 14 residues long. The CDR3 sequence is CASSLMQGSETQYF. The CDR3, as DNA: TGTGCCAGCAGTTTAATGCAGGGTTCAGAGACCCAGTACTTC.